The T cell receptor (beta chain) described here comes from a study of CD8 T cells in ankylosing spondylitis. Germline CDR1 reads SGHDT; CDR2 reads YYEEEE. V was clipped by 3 bases and J by 4 bases, with 16 bases between them. CDR3 length equals 15 residues. This clonotype was seen ten or more times. MiXCR was run by TCRdb on the 5' RACE reads, yielding one entry per CDR3 protein. The table lists under 300,000 distinct CDR3 sequences, roughly a tenth of them singletons. The source is a male donor with ankylosing spondylitis or in good health (not recorded which). The sample comprised blood, either unsorted or a sorted T cell fraction (not recorded which). This sequence joins TRBV5-6 and TRBJ1-2; D remains unclear. CDR3 loop: CASSSWAGSGYGYTF. CDR3 DNA: TGTGCCAGCAGCTCCTGGGCGGGGTCTGGCTATGGCTACACCTTC.